The 5 T cell receptor beta chains in this list originate from one sample, sequenced in a study of naive and memory T cell subsets. Both TRBC1 and TRBC2 were covered by a beta constant-region primer of two equimolar oligonucleotides. Using its own MiXCR run on the UMI-ligation and nested PCR reads, TCRdb lists one record per CDR3 protein. Here the sample spans 81,000 or so distinct CDR3 sequences, around 7% being singletons. Sequenced material: central memory CD4+ T cells from blood. The receptors derive from a human donor in good health.

In this sample, this clonotype turned up many times. V and J are TRBV20-1 and TRBJ2-7; D is unclear. Trimming removed 2 bases at V and 2 bases at J, with 7 bases between. Germline values: CDR1 DFQATT, CDR2 SNEGSKA (reference sequence). This CDR3 is 12 amino acids long. The DNA of the CDR3 is TGCAGTGCTAGAACATTGACCTACGAGCAGTACTTC. This translates into CSARTLTYEQYF.

This clonotype was seen at least ten times. This rearrangement joins TRBV10-3 to TRBJ2-7; D remains unclear. This CDR3 has 13 residues. Per germline, CDR1 ENHRY and CDR2 SYGVKD. The V end lost 2 bases, the J end lost 7 bases, and 12 bases lay between the germline ends. The DNA of the CDR3 is TGTGCCATCAGTGAGGGTGATACGCGTGAGCAGTACTTC. This translates into CAISEGDTREQYF.

This clonotype occurred many times. This sequence joins TRBV12-3 or TRBV12-4 and TRBJ2-4, with D perhaps given as TRBD1 or TRBD2 (5 bases each). The CDR3 spans 15 residues. Trimming left V 0 bases short and J 6 bases short, with 12 bases between. CDR3 region: CASSLAPGRGNIQYF. In DNA form, the CDR3 reads TGTGCCAGCAGTTTAGCCCCGGGGCGAGGAAACATTCAGTACTTC.

This clonotype showed up many times. This chain uses TRBV12-3 or TRBV12-4 with TRBJ2-1; tentatively, D is TRBD2 (7 bases). V lost 1 base and J 4 bases, leaving 11 bases between the germline ends. CDR3 length: 15 residues. The CDR3 here is CASSLEGGGYNEQFF. As DNA, the CDR3 is TGTGCCAGCAGTTTAGAAGGGGGGGGGTACAATGAGCAGTTCTTC.

This clonotype came up many times. This rearrangement joins TRBV18 to TRBJ1-6, with 10 positions matching TRBD1. J lost 0 bases, V lost 2 bases, and 4 bases had no gene match. The CDR3 covers 18 residues. Germline-derived CDR1 and CDR2 are KGHSH and LQKENI. CDR3: CASSPGTGVRSYNSPLHF. The CDR3 DNA reads as TGTGCCAGCTCACCAGGGACAGGGGTTCGCTCCTATAATTCACCCCTCCACTTT.